The TCR beta chain under discussion was sequenced for a study of technical replicates of blood from a few donors. Sequenced by immunoSEQ multiplex PCR; TCRdb stores in-frame clones only, minus some. The sample has around 56,000 clones, over 90% seen once. Trimming left V 4 bases short and J 2 bases short, with 9 bases between. Germline loops: CDR1 MGHRA, CDR2 YSYEKL. There are 13 residues in the CDR3. The specimen was PBMCs. The chain couples TRBV4-1 to TRBJ2-7, with no clear D. The source is a human donor in good health. Some clones in this sample may be carry-over from other donors' samples. The CDR3 sequence is CASSLGTTYEQYF. The CDR3 DNA reads as TGCGCCAGCAGCCTGGGCACCACCTACGAGCAGTACTTC.